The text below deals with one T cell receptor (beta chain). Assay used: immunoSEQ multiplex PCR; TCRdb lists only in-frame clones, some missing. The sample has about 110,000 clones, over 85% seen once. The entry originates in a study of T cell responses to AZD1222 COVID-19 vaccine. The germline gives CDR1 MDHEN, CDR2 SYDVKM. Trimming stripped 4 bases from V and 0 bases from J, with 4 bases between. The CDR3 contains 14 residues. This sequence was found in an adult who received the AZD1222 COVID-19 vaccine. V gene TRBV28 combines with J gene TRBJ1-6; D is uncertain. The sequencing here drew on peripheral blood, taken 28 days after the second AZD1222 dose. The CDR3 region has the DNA TGTGCCAGCAGTTCATACTCCTATAATTCACCCCTCCACTTT. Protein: CASSSYSYNSPLHF.